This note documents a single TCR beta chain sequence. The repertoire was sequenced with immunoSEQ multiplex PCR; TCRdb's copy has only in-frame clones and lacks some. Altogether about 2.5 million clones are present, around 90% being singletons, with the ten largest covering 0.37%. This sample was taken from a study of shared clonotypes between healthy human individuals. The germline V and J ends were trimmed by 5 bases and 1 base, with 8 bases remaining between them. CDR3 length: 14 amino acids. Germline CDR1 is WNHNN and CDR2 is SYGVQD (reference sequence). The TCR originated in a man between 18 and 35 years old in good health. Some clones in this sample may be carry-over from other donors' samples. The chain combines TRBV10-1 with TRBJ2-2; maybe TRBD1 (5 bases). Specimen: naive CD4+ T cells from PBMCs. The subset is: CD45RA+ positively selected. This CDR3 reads CASSNQGNTGELFF. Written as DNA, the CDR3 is TGCGCCAGCAGTAACCAGGGGAACACCGGGGAGCTGTTTTTT.